This T cell receptor beta chain came from a study of regulatory T cells in long-lasting Graves disease. Study-level results: For persistent Graves' patients, TCR diversity was lower than for newly diagnosed ones.

Germline values: CDR1 SSHAT, CDR2 FNYEAQ (reference sequence). This CDR3 has 17 residues. With respect to this clonotype: Its antigen is as yet unknown. The junction and the germline gene differ at one end; a read error may be behind it.

Time point reported: newly diagnosed GD, antithyroid drugs for less than 3 months. Isolated PBMC RNA provided the starting material for the TCR library. TCR beta libraries were built with iRepertoire HTBI primers and Arm-PCR of CDR3 regions. TCRdb recomputed calls from the multiplex PCR reads with MiXCR, one row per CDR3 protein. Among hundreds of thousands of distinct CDR3 sequences listed, roughly a sixth were seen once. Another study also made use of these data, one on T cells in Graves' hyperthyroidism and ophthalmopathy. From that study: Researchers found most expanded thyroid clonotypes above 0.001 in blood as well.

This chain joins TRBV7-7 and TRBJ2-5; TRBD1 aligns across 7 bases. The starting material was peripheral blood mononuclear cells (PBMCs), obtained at new diagnosis, from a patient treated with antithyroid drugs. The sequence was obtained from a man between 18 and 29 years old with Graves disease. The DNA for the CDR3 is TGTGCTAGCAGCCCGCGATCCTCAGGACAGGCAAAAGAGACCCAGTACTTC. Its translation: CASSPRSSGQAKETQYF.